This T cell receptor (beta chain) was obtained from a study of OX40 agonist ivuxolimab in advanced cancers. Whole-study context: Ivuxolimab, an antibody acting as an agonist of OX40 (CD134), was used to treat patients.

The method was immunoSEQ multiplex PCR; TCRdb's version includes in-frame clones alone and lacks a portion of them. This sample has about 74,000 clones, with roughly 84% found just once. The receptor's source is an adult with an advanced solid tumor such as melanoma, head and neck, liver or kidney cancer. Material: CD4+ or CD8+ T cells sorted from blood, obtained in a trial of the OX40 agonist ivuxolimab.

DNA of the CDR3: TGTGCCAGCAGCCAAGTAGGGACACGAGAAGCTTTCTTT. Residues: CASSQVGTREAFF. V and J are TRBV14 and TRBJ1-1, with D tentatively TRBD1 (6 bases). Trimming left V 1 base short and J 8 bases short, with 11 bases between. Germline assignment: CDR1 SGHDN and CDR2 FVKESK. CDR3 length: 13 amino acids.